Shown below are 10 T cell receptor beta chains from a single sample sequenced in a study of T cell responses to AZD1222 COVID-19 vaccine. Sequencing used immunoSEQ multiplex PCR; TCRdb keeps in-frame clones, though not all of them. The repertoire holds around 140,000 clones, with approximately 90% as singletons. Material: peripheral blood, obtained 28 days after the second AZD1222 dose. The receptors derive from an adult who received the AZD1222 COVID-19 vaccine.

The V gene is TRBV5-5, the J gene TRBJ2-1, with 11 bases lining up with TRBD2. The CDR3 length is 20 residues. The germline V gene encodes CDR1 SGHKS and CDR2 YYEKEE (reference sequence). With 1 base clipped from V and 3 bases from J, the junction kept 15 bases outside the gene matches. CDR3 nucleotides: TGTGCCAGCAGCTTGAGGACTAGCGGGTACCCCGAAGGAAACTACAATGAGCAGTTCTTC. Translation gives CASSLRTSGYPEGNYNEQFF. The variable domain in full, completed from reference TRBV5-5 and TRBJ2-1, reads DAGVTQSPTHLIKTRGQQVTLRCSPISGHKSVSWYQQVLGQGPQFIFQYYEKEERGRGNFPDRFSARQFPNYSSELNVNALLLGDSALYLCASSLRTSGYPEGNYNEQFFGPGTRLTVL.

The gene calls are TRBV9 and TRBJ2-3; 10 nucleotides line up with TRBD2. The length of the CDR3 is 16 residues. After removal of 0 bases from V and 5 bases from J, the junction contained 6 bases not matched to a gene. Germline V lookup: CDR1 SGDLS, CDR2 YYNGEE. CDR3 amino acids: CASSVAPSGSEDTQYF. CDR3 DNA: TGTGCCAGCAGCGTAGCTCCTAGCGGGAGTGAAGATACGCAGTATTTT. Using reference TRBV9 and TRBJ2-3 for the parts outside the CDR3, the full variable domain is DSGVTQTPKHLITATGQRVTLRCSPRSGDLSVYWYQQSLDQGLQFLIQYYNGEERAKGNILERFSAQQFPDLHSELNLSSLELGDSALYFCASSVAPSGSEDTQYFGPGTRLTVL.

The chain couples TRBV9 to TRBJ2-2; tentatively, D is TRBD2 (5 bases). CDR3 length: 15 amino acids. Germline assignment: CDR1 SGDLS and CDR2 YYNGEE. The ends were cut back, 0 bases at V and 6 bases at J, with 12 bases in the middle. DNA for the CDR3: TGTGCCAGCAGCGTAGAGGACTCCCACGCCGGGGAGCTGTTTTTT. This gives the protein CASSVEDSHAGELFF.

V is TRBV7-2 and J is TRBJ1-1; D gene ambiguous. Trimming removed 3 bases at V and 1 base at J, with 6 bases between. The CDR3 runs to 13 residues. Per germline, CDR1 SGHTA and CDR2 FQGNSA. The CDR3 bases are TGTGCCAGCAGCTTCGAGGGGAACACTGAAGCTTTCTTT. Translated, it gives CASSFEGNTEAFF.

The chain is built from TRBV7-8 and TRBJ2-2, with a tentative D call TRBD2 (5 bases). The CDR3 length is 14 residues. Germline lookup yields CDR1 SGHVS and CDR2 FQNEAQ. V dropped 5 bases and J dropped 11 bases, with 18 bases sitting between them. The CDR3 reads CASSRASRIGELFF. The DNA for the CDR3 is TGTGCCAGCAGCAGGGCTAGCCGGATCGGAGAGCTGTTTTTT.

This clone has a single count. CDR3 coding DNA: TGTGCCAGCACCTCTTACTTAGGGGCCCACCAGTTCTTC. This translates into CASTSYLGAHQFF. This chain links TRBV6-5 with TRBJ2-1, with TRBD1 as a possible D gene (5 bases). Germline V gene data show CDR1 as MNHEY and CDR2 as SVGAGI. V was cut by 7 bases and J by 13 bases, with 20 bases left in between. CDR3 length equals 13 residues.

Notes on this clone: The same CDR3 arises from other DNA sequences in this sample as well. The J gene is TRBJ1-5, the V gene TRBV19; D ambiguous. Trimming stripped 3 bases from V and 1 base from J, with 10 bases between. This CDR3 is 15 amino acids long. Germline V gene data show CDR1 as LNHDA and CDR2 as SQIVND (reference sequence). The CDR3 DNA sequence: TGTGCCAGTAGTATCGGGTCAAGGAGCAATCAGCCCCAGCATTTT. This sequence encodes CASSIGSRSNQPQHF.

The chain carries TRBV19 and TRBJ2-5; D unresolved. Germline lookup yields CDR1 LNHDA and CDR2 SQIVND (reference sequence). Trimming shortened V by 6 bases and J by 2 bases, and 22 bases separated the two germline ends. The CDR3 has 17 amino acids. CDR3 nucleotide sequence: TGTGCCAGTAGCGACATCGGAGTTTCGGCCCCACAAGAGACCCAGTACTTC. This sequence encodes CASSDIGVSAPQETQYF.

The genes are TRBV6-5 and TRBJ1-2; D perhaps matches TRBD1 (5 bases). Germline assignment: CDR1 MNHEY and CDR2 SVGAGI. CDR3 size: 14 residues. Deletions cut 6 bases from V and 6 bases from J, with 17 bases between. As DNA, the CDR3 is TGTGCCAGCAGCCGGGGCAGGGAGAAAGATGGCTACACCTTC. Amino acids: CASSRGREKDGYTF.

This chain joins TRBV28 and TRBJ1-1, with D uncertain. The germline V and J ends were trimmed by 7 bases and 4 bases, with 13 bases remaining between them. This CDR3 has 13 amino acids. Germline V CDR1 and CDR2: MDHEN, SYDVKM. The CDR3 spells CASKVLEATEAFF. In nucleotides, the CDR3 is TGTGCCAGCAAGGTTCTAGAAGCCACTGAAGCTTTCTTT.